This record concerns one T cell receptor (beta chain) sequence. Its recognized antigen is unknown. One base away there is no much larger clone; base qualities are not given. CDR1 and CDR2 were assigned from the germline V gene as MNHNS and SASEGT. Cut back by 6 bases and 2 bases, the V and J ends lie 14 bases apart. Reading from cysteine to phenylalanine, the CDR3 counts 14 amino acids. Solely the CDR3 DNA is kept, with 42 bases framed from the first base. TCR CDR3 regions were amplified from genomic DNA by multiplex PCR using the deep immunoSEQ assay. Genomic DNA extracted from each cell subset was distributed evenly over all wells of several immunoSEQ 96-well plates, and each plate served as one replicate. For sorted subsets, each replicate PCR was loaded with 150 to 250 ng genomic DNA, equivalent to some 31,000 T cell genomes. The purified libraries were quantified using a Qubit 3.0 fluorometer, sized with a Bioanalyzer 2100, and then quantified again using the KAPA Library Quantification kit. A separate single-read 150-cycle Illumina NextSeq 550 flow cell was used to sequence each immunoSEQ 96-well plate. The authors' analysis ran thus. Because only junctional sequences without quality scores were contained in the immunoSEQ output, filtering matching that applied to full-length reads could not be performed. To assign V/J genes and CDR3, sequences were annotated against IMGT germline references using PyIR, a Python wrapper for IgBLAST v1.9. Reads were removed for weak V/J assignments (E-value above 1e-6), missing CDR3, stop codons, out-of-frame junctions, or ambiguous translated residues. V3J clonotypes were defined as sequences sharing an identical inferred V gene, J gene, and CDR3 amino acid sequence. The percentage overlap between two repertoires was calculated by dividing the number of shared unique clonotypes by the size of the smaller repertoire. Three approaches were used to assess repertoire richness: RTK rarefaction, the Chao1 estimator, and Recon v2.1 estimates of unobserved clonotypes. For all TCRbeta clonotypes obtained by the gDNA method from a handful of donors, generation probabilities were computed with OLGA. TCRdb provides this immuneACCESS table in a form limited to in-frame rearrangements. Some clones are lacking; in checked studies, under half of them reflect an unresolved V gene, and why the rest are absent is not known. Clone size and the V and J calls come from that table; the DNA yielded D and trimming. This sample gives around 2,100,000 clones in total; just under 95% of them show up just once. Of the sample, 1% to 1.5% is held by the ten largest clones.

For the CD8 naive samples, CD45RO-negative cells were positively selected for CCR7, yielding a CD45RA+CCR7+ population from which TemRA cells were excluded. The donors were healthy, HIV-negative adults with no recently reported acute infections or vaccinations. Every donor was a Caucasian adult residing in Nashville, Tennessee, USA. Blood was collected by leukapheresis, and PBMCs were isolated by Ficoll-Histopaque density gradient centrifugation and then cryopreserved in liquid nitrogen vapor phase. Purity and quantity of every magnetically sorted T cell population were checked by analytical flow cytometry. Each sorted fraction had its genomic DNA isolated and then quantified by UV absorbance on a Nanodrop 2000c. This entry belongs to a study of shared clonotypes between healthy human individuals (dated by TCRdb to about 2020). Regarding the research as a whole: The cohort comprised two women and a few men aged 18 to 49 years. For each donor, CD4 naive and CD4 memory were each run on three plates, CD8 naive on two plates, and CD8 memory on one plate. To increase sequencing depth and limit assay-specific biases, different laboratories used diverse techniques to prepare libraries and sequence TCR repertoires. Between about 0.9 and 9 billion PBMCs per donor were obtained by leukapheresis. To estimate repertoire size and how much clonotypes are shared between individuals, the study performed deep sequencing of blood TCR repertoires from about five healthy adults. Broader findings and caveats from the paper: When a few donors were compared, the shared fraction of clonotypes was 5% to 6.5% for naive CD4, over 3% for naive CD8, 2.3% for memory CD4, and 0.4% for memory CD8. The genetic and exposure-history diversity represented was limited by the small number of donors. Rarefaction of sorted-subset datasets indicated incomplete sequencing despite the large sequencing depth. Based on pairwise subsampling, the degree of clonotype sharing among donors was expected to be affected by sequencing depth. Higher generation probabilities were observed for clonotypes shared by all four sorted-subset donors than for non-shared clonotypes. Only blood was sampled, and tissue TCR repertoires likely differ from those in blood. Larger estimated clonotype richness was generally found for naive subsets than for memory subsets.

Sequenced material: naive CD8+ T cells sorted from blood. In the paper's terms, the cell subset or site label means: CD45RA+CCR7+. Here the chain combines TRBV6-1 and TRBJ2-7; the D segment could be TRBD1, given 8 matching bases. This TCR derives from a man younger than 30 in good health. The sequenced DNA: TGTGCCAGCAGCTACAGGGGGACTACCTACGAGCAGTACTTC. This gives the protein CASSYRGTTYEQYF.